This T cell receptor (beta chain) was sequenced for a study of cytomegalovirus exposure and HLA in healthy donors. Points from the study as a whole: The study labeled 170 or so TCR beta chains cytomegalovirus-associated.

The CDR3 has 13 amino acids. Germline V gene sequence: CDR1 SGHRS, CDR2 YFSETQ. After removal of 0 bases from V and 6 bases from J, the junction contained 3 bases not matched to a gene. The sample holds one count of this clone. Antigen unknown. PCR used 60 Vbeta primers and 13 Jbeta primers. The repertoire was sequenced with immunoSEQ multiplex PCR; TCRdb's copy has only in-frame clones and lacks some. The data hold roughly 99,000 clones, with around two thirds observed a single time. The sequenced sample consisted of PBMCs. This sequence originates from a male donor in good health and CMV-seronegative. The genes are TRBV5-1 and TRBJ2-7, with 7 nucleotides matching TRBD1. This chain's CDR3 is CASSLGQGGEQYF. The CDR3 DNA follows: TGCGCCAGCAGCTTGGGACAGGGCGGCGAGCAGTACTTC. Variable domain in full (rest from reference TRBV5-1 and TRBJ2-7): KAGVTQTPRYLIKTRGQQVTLSCSPISGHRSVSWYQQTPGQGLQFLFEYFSETQRNKGNFPGRFSGRQFSNSRSEMNVSTLELGDSALYLCASSLGQGGEQYFGPGTRLTVT.